The rows below give T cell receptor beta chains drawn from one sample of a study of T cell responses to AZD1222 COVID-19 vaccine. Libraries were prepared by immunoSEQ multiplex PCR; TCRdb keeps only in-frame clonotypes and omits some of them. The top ten clones hold about 9.9% of a sample with tens of thousands of clones, around 88% of them seen once. The sequencing used peripheral blood, collected 28 days after the second AZD1222 dose. The receptors stem from an adult who received the AZD1222 COVID-19 vaccine. Each CDR3 is given with its conserved first and last residue. The D gene is left open where the match is weak. Rows give clone size only sometimes, using once, few, many, or a class for an expanded clone.

j_call clone_size v_call d_call cdr3_nt cdr3_aa
TRBJ1-1 - TRBV25-1 TRBD1 TGTGCCAGCAGTGAGTCGACAGGGGGGTACACTGAAGCTTTCTTT CASSESTGGYTEAFF
TRBJ2-1 - TRBV2 - TGTGCCAGCAGAGGGGATTACAATGAGCAGTTCTTC CASRGDYNEQFF
TRBJ2-7 - TRBV2 - TGTGCCAGCAGCCCGGGACTTGCTAGCTCCCTATTGGGTGAGCAGTACTTC CASSPGLASSLLGEQYF
TRBJ1-5 - TRBV6-2/TRBV6-3 - TGTGCCAGCAGTGCGCCGGGGGGGGGCGGAAATCAGCCCCAGCATTTT CASSAPGGGGNQPQHF
TRBJ1-1 few TRBV5-4 - TGTGCCAGCAGCTTACCGGGACACGATAACACTGAAGCTTTCTTT CASSLPGHDNTEAFF
TRBJ1-6 - TRBV5-1 TRBD1 TGCGCCAGCAGCCCTAAAGGGACAGAGTATAATTCACCCCTCCACTTT CASSPKGTEYNSPLHF
TRBJ2-1 once TRBV9 - TGTGCCAGCAGCCCCTCCGTCGGGACCAACAATGAGCAGTTCTTC CASSPSVGTNNEQFF
TRBJ1-3 - TRBV28 - TGTGCCAGCAGTTTATTGGGAGGGGACGCCTCCGGAAACACCATATATTTT CASSLLGGDASGNTIYF
TRBJ1-4 - TRBV27 - TGTGCCAGCAGTTCTTCTGGGGCGTATGAAAAACTGTTTTTT CASSSSGAYEKLFF
TRBJ1-3 - TRBV25-1 - TGTGCCAGCAGTGAAGCAGGGGCAGGGGGAAACACCATATATTTT CASSEAGAGGNTIYF
TRBJ2-5 - TRBV6-5 - TGTGCCAGCAGCCAGGGGACCGACGAGACCCAGTACTTC CASSQGTDETQYF
TRBJ1-5 - TRBV9 TRBD1 TGTGCCAGCAGCGTGACAGGGGGCCCCAATCAGCCCCAGCATTTT CASSVTGGPNQPQHF
TRBJ2-7 - TRBV5-1 - TGCGCCAGCAGCCCCCCGAGAGCCGCGCAGGGGAGGTTACGCCGAACCTACGAGCAGTACTTC CASSPPRAAQGRLRRTYEQYF
TRBJ2-7 - TRBV18 - TGTGCCAGCTCACCGACGGACGTCTCCTACGAGCAGTACTTC CASSPTDVSYEQYF
TRBJ1-2 - TRBV25-1 - TGTGCCAGCAGTGAATCGTGGCGCGGCTACACCTTC CASSESWRGYTF
TRBJ2-1 few TRBV11-1 - TGTGCCAGCAGCTTAGTTGGCAGAACCAATGAGCAGTTCTTC CASSLVGRTNEQFF
TRBJ2-1 - TRBV6-2/TRBV6-3 TRBD1 TGTGCCAGCAGTTATCACACCGGGACAGGGATTCTCAATGAGCAGTTCTTC CASSYHTGTGILNEQFF
TRBJ2-3 - TRBV24-1 - TGTGCCACCCCCCCGGGGGGCGCAGGCACAGATACGCAGTATTTT CATPPGGAGTDTQYF
TRBJ1-1 - TRBV5-6 - TGTGCCAGCAGCTTGGGGGCGGGTGAAGCTTTCTTT CASSLGAGEAFF
TRBJ1-4 - TRBV7-2 TRBD1 TGTGCCAGCAGCGGAGCTCCGGGACAGCAATATAATGAAAAACTGTTTTTT CASSGAPGQQYNEKLFF
TRBJ2-7 - TRBV6-5 - TGTGCCAGCAGCCCGGCCGGGGGGCTCTACGAGCAGTACTTC CASSPAGGLYEQYF
TRBJ1-5 - TRBV27 TRBD1 TGTGCCAGCAGTTCCTTCGGGCAGGGGGTTGGTCAGCCCCAGCATTTT CASSSFGQGVGQPQHF
TRBJ1-2 - TRBV5-4 TRBD1 TGTGCCAGCAGCTCCCGACAGGGGGTTGGAGGCTACACCTTC CASSSRQGVGGYTF
TRBJ2-3 few TRBV7-9 - TGTGCCAGCAGCTTACAGGGGGGGGCAGATACGCAGTATTTT CASSLQGGADTQYF
TRBJ2-6 - TRBV7-8 TRBD1 TGTGCCAGCAGCTTAGGGACAGGGGCCATCCTGGGGGCCAACGTCCTGACTTTC CASSLGTGAILGANVLTF
TRBJ1-2 - TRBV7-3 - TGTGCCAGCAGCCCGGATCGGGGTAACTATGGCTACACCTTC CASSPDRGNYGYTF
TRBJ2-5 - TRBV11-3 - TGTGCCAGCAGCTTATCGCCCCAAGTGACCCAGTACTTC CASSLSPQVTQYF
TRBJ2-2 - TRBV5-1 - TGCGCCAGCAGCTTGAGACAGCAGAACACCGGGGAGCTGTTTTTT CASSLRQQNTGELFF
TRBJ2-5 - TRBV6-5 - TGTGCCAGCAGTTACGGCGGACTGCAGACCCAGTACTTC CASSYGGLQTQYF
TRBJ2-3 - TRBV30 - TGTGCCTGGAAAGGAGGCGCCACAGATACGCAGTATTTT CAWKGGATDTQYF
TRBJ2-7 - TRBV18 - TGTGCCAGCTCACAAAACCTACCAACGTCGCGGCCCTACGAGCAGTACTTC CASSQNLPTSRPYEQYF
TRBJ2-7 - TRBV18 - TGTGCCAGCTCACCGTCGGGCGGGCCCAGCTCCTACGAGCAGTACTTC CASSPSGGPSSYEQYF
TRBJ2-2 - TRBV13 - TGTGCCAGCACCGTATACGGGGAGCTGTTTTTT CASTVYGELFF
TRBJ1-2 - TRBV2 - TGTGCCAGCAGTGAAGTGGGGCGGTTGGGCGGCTACACCTTC CASSEVGRLGGYTF
TRBJ2-7 - TRBV6-5 TRBD1 TGTGCCAGCAGTTACTCCGGGACAGGCATCTACGAGCAGTACTTC CASSYSGTGIYEQYF
TRBJ2-5 once TRBV18 - TGTGCCAGCTCACCCGGACAGCGGGAGACCCAGTACTTC CASSPGQRETQYF
TRBJ2-1 - TRBV13 TRBD2 TGTGCCAGCAGCTTCCGACTAGCGGGGGGTGATGAGCAGTTCTTC CASSFRLAGGDEQFF
TRBJ2-6 - TRBV6-5 TRBD1 TGTGCCAGCAGTAGAACAGGGGTGGGGGCCAACGTCCTGACTTTC CASSRTGVGANVLTF
TRBJ2-2 - TRBV7-6 TRBD2 TGTGCCAGCAGCCTGCCAGCGGGGGGCCCGAACACCGGGGAGCTGTTTTTT CASSLPAGGPNTGELFF
TRBJ1-5 - TRBV5-1 - TGCGCCAGCAGCCTACAACCTATGGACAGACAGAATCAGCCCCAGCATTTT CASSLQPMDRQNQPQHF
TRBJ2-7 once TRBV6-5 TRBD2 TGTGCCAGCACGACTAGCGGAGGGTACGAGCAGTACTTC CASTTSGGYEQYF
TRBJ1-5 - TRBV6-2/TRBV6-3 - TGTGCCAGCAGTTACTCCGACAAACAGCCCCAGCATTTT CASSYSDKQPQHF
TRBJ2-7 few TRBV18 - TGTGCCAGCTCCCCTTCATCCGAGCAGTACTTC CASSPSSEQYF
TRBJ2-2 - TRBV7-6 TRBD2 TGTGCCAGCAGCCCGGGACTAGCGGGGGGGCTCACCGGGGAGCTGTTTTTT CASSPGLAGGLTGELFF
TRBJ2-6 once TRBV6-9 - TGTGCCAGCAGAGACAGAGCGAATCCTACTGGGGCCAACGTCCTGACTTTC CASRDRANPTGANVLTF
TRBJ1-2 few TRBV7-2 TRBD1 TGTGCCAGCAGCTACGGACAGGACTATGGCTACACCTTC CASSYGQDYGYTF
TRBJ1-1 - TRBV6-2/TRBV6-3 - TGTGCCAGCAGTCGGACGGCTGAAGCTTTCTTT CASSRTAEAFF
TRBJ2-5 - TRBV5-1 - TGCGCCAGCAGCCCTGGTAACCCCCAAGAGACCCAGTACTTC CASSPGNPQETQYF
TRBJ1-2 - TRBV25-1 - TGTGCCAGCAGTGCTGCCTTCTATGGCTACACCTTC CASSAAFYGYTF
TRBJ2-7 few TRBV6-5 - TGTGCCAGCAACGAGGGGTGGGGGGCCTCCTACGAGCAGTACTTC CASNEGWGASYEQYF
TRBJ2-3 - TRBV9 - TGTGCCAGCAGCGTAGGAGTTTACACAGATACGCAGTATTTT CASSVGVYTDTQYF
TRBJ2-3 - TRBV6-5 - TGTGCCAGCAGTTACTCGAGGGGCACAGATACGCAGTATTTT CASSYSRGTDTQYF
TRBJ1-1 - TRBV5-5 - TGTGCCAGCAGCTTGAGACCGGTCGGGTGGAACACTGAAGCTTTCTTT CASSLRPVGWNTEAFF
TRBJ2-2 once TRBV19 - TGTGCCACCCCCATGCCGTTGAACACCGGGGAGCTGTTTTTT CATPMPLNTGELFF